The 29 T cell receptor beta chains reported below all come from one sample, sequenced in a study of cytomegalovirus exposure and HLA in healthy donors. Both 60 Vbeta primers and 13 Jbeta primers went into the PCR. TCRdb's copy holds only in-frame clones and misses some; the assay was immunoSEQ multiplex PCR. The profile shows tens of thousands of clones, 70% to 80% of them singletons. Sequencing was performed on PBMCs. The receptors here all came from a man aged 25-40 years in good health and CMV-seronegative.

V and J are TRBV5-4 and TRBJ1-2, with D possibly being TRBD1 (5 bases). This CDR3 has 14 amino acids. V lost 2 bases to trimming and J lost 0 bases, with 8 bases between them. In germline, CDR1 is SGHNT, CDR2 YYREEE (reference sequence). CDR3 coding DNA: TGTGCCAGCAGCTTAGACAGAACTAACTATGGCTACACCTTC. Amino acid sequence: CASSLDRTNYGYTF.

The chain uses TRBV7-2 and TRBJ2-7, with 11 bases matching TRBD2. CDR1 is SGHTA, CDR2 FQGNSA, per germline. The CDR3 is made up of 15 amino acids. J gave up 3 bases and V 5 bases, and 6 bases lay outside the gene matches. The CDR3 region has the DNA TGTGCCAGCAGCCACCCCGGGACTAGCGGCTACGAGCAGTACTTC. Translation gives CASSHPGTSGYEQYF.

This clone was counted between two and nine times. The rearrangement links TRBV18 to TRBJ2-5; D ambiguous. V lost 3 bases to trimming and J lost 0 bases, with 8 bases between them. The CDR3 sequence is 14 residues long. Germline V gene data show CDR1 as KGHSH and CDR2 as LQKENI. For the CDR3, the DNA is TGTGCCAGCTCACCCCGGCGGTACCAAGAGACCCAGTACTTC. The encoded protein is CASSPRRYQETQYF.

The chain employs TRBV7-9 and TRBJ2-5; maybe TRBD2 (5 bases). The CDR3 loop spans 15 amino acids. The germline V gene encodes CDR1 SEHNR and CDR2 FQNEAQ (reference sequence). V lost 0 bases and J lost 5, with 13 bases in between. CDR3 DNA sequence: TGTGCCAGCAGCTTAGCCGGTTGGGCGGGTGAGACCCAGTACTTC. Residues: CASSLAGWAGETQYF.

This clone was recorded only once. The V call is TRBV5-1, the J call TRBJ1-3; D may be TRBD1 (5 bases). This CDR3 has 16 amino acids. V was clipped by 0 bases and J by 4 bases, with 14 bases between them. The germline gives CDR1 SGHRS, CDR2 YFSETQ. The CDR3 DNA reads TGCGCCAGCAGCTTGGCCAGGGTGACTTCGGGAAACACCATATATTTT. It yields the protein CASSLARVTSGNTIYF. The variable domain in full, completed from reference TRBV5-1 and TRBJ1-3, reads KAGVTQTPRYLIKTRGQQVTLSCSPISGHRSVSWYQQTPGQGLQFLFEYFSETQRNKGNFPGRFSGRQFSNSRSEMNVSTLELGDSALYLCASSLARVTSGNTIYFGEGSWLTVV.

This rearrangement joins TRBV27 to TRBJ2-7, with a possible D match to TRBD2 (5 bases). Germline lookup yields CDR1 MNHEY and CDR2 SMNVEV (reference sequence). The V and J ends lost 5 bases and 0 bases respectively, with 14 bases between them. CDR3 size: 15 residues. The CDR3 DNA reads TGTGCCAGCAGTAGCACGGGAACTGTCTCCTACGAGCAGTACTTC. Its protein is CASSSTGTVSYEQYF.

V is TRBV20-1 and J is TRBJ2-1, with D unresolved. The CDR3 is 11 amino acids. Deletions cut 6 bases from V and 7 bases from J, with 10 bases between. Germline V gene data show CDR1 as DFQATT and CDR2 as SNEGSKA (reference sequence). The CDR3 loop reads CSATRTNEQFF. CDR3 sequence (DNA): TGCAGTGCCACACGAACAAATGAGCAGTTCTTC.

This clone was recorded once. The chain carries TRBV18 and TRBJ2-7; maybe TRBD1 (6 bases). The CDR3 is 15 amino acids. The ends were cut back, 3 bases at V and 7 bases at J, with 19 bases in the middle. CDR1 is KGHSH and CDR2 is LQKENI in the germline V gene. DNA of the CDR3: TGTGCCAGCTCACCGCCGCCGGCAGGGGTATCAGAGCAGTACTTC. Translating gives CASSPPPAGVSEQYF.

This sequence joins TRBV18 and TRBJ2-7; 9 bases map to TRBD1. This CDR3 has 16 residues. CDR1 is KGHSH and CDR2 is LQKENI in the germline V gene. J lost 6 bases, V lost 1 base, and 10 bases had no gene match. The CDR3 DNA reads TGTGCCAGCTCACCACTCGCCGGGACAGGGAGGAGCGAGCAGTACTTC. Translated, it gives CASSPLAGTGRSEQYF.

Here the CDR3 DNA reads TGCGCCAGCTCCGGGACAGTCCTCACCTACGAGCAGTACTTC. As protein: CASSGTVLTYEQYF. The chain combines TRBV5-1 with TRBJ2-7; 7 bases align to TRBD1. V dropped 7 bases and J dropped 2; count of bases not matched to a gene: 9. Per the germline V gene, CDR1 is SGHRS and CDR2 is YFSETQ. The length of the CDR3 is 14 residues.

The rearrangement uses TRBV7-9 and TRBJ2-7; the match to TRBD2 covers 12 bases. Germline CDR1 and CDR2: SEHNR and FQNEAQ (reference sequence). This CDR3 is built from 16 residues. The trim removed 4 bases at V and 1 base at J, leaving 5 bases unmatched. This CDR3 reads CASSSTTSGRSYEQYF. CDR3 in DNA: TGTGCCAGCAGCTCAACGACTAGCGGGAGATCCTACGAGCAGTACTTC.

This clone has a single count. The J gene is TRBJ2-5, the V gene TRBV5-1; 9 bases are a match to TRBD2. The V segment lost 4 bases and the J segment 3 bases; nucleotides outside the gene matches: 10. The CDR3 totals 16 residues. CDR1 and CDR2 from the germline V gene are SGHRS and YFSETQ. CDR3 DNA sequence: TGCGCCAGCAGCATGGTAGCTAGCGGGATAAAAGAGACCCAGTACTTC. Its protein product is CASSMVASGIKETQYF.

V is TRBV5-4 and J is TRBJ1-2; D remains unclear. The CDR3 has 14 residues. The ends were cut back, 0 bases at V and 2 bases at J, with 8 bases in the middle. Germline CDR1 SGHNT, CDR2 YYREEE (reference sequence). CDR3 sequence (DNA): TGTGCCAGCAGCTTGGGGGCAGTCAACTATGGCTACACCTTC. Translation: CASSLGAVNYGYTF.

The chain joins TRBV30 to TRBJ2-1; D not certain. V was trimmed by 2 bases and J by 5 bases, leaving 4 bases between them. Germline lookup yields CDR1 GTSNPN and CDR2 SVGIG (reference sequence). The CDR3 sequence is 11 residues long. CDR3 sequence: CAWSPDNEQFF. CDR3 DNA: TGTGCCTGGAGTCCGGACAATGAGCAGTTCTTC.

The chain combines TRBV19 with TRBJ2-1; D remains ambiguous. V was pared by 6 bases and J by 3 bases, with 15 bases between. In germline, CDR1 is LNHDA, CDR2 SQIVND (reference sequence). This CDR3 comprises 15 residues. CDR3 protein: CASSPTNRNYNEQFF. CDR3 DNA sequence: TGTGCCAGTAGCCCAACTAACCGGAACTACAATGAGCAGTTCTTC.

This rearrangement joins TRBV19 to TRBJ2-3; D may be TRBD1 (5 bases). Trimming removed 5 bases from V and 1 base from J, with 19 bases in between. This CDR3 contains 17 residues. CDR1 and CDR2 from the germline V gene are LNHDA and SQIVND (reference sequence). CDR3 sequence: CASSFQGPIPGTDTQYF. DNA for the CDR3: TGTGCCAGTAGTTTTCAGGGCCCCATCCCGGGCACAGATACGCAGTATTTT.

This clone appeared a few times. The conserved phenylalanine or tryptophan normally closing the CDR3 is absent here, so this likely arose from a read error. The chain employs TRBV4-2 and TRBJ2-3; 11 positions agree with TRBD2. Germline V gene data show CDR1 as LGHNA and CDR2 as YNFKEQ. CDR3 size: 16 residues. CDR3 nucleotide sequence: TGTGCCAGCAGCCAAGGATTAGCGGGAGGGCCAGATACCCAGTATTAT. This translates into CASSQGLAGGPDTQYY.

The chain carries TRBV18 and TRBJ2-5; D is uncertain. V lost 3 bases to trimming and J lost 0 bases, with 2 bases between them. The CDR3 covers 12 residues. Germline lookup yields CDR1 KGHSH and CDR2 LQKENI. The CDR3 sequence: CASSPYQETQYF. DNA of the CDR3: TGTGCCAGCTCACCCTACCAAGAGACCCAGTACTTC.

This clone was seen only once. This chain links TRBV10-3 with TRBJ2-7; 9 nucleotides align to TRBD1. This CDR3 comprises 15 residues. The trim removed 3 bases at V and 6 bases at J, leaving 9 bases unmatched. Germline V gene lookup returns CDR1 ENHRY and CDR2 SYGVKD. CDR3 nucleotides: TGTGCCATCAGTGACCCGACAGGGGGAATGCTCGAGCAGTACTTC. It is translated as CAISDPTGGMLEQYF.

The table lists this clone with a few counts. The sample carries other DNA sequences with the same CDR3. The rearrangement links TRBV29-1 to TRBJ1-1, with 7 positions matching TRBD1. Trimming at V came to 7 bases and at J to 4 bases, leaving 6 bases not matched to a gene. The CDR3 has 12 amino acids. Per the germline V gene, CDR1 is SQVTM and CDR2 is ANQGSEA. The CDR3 region is CSARQGGTEAFF. The CDR3 region has the DNA TGCAGCGCTAGACAGGGCGGCACTGAAGCTTTCTTT. The entire variable domain, with the rest obtained from reference TRBV29-1 and TRBJ1-1, is as follows: SAVISQKPSRDICQRGTSLTIQCQVDSQVTMMFWYRQQPGQSLTLIATANQGSEATYESGFVIDKFPISRPNLTFSTLTVSNMSPEDSSIYLCSARQGGTEAFFGQGTRLTVV.

The V gene is TRBV25-1, the J gene TRBJ2-5, with a possible D match to TRBD2 (5 bases). TRBJ2-7 matches the DNA end more closely, so the J call is doubtful. The germline V gene encodes CDR1 MGHDK and CDR2 SYGVNS. This CDR3 has 16 amino acids. The CDR3 DNA is TGTGCCAGCAGTGAGCCTACAGAGACTAAGACCTACGAGCAGTACTTC. Translating it yields CASSEPTETKTYEQYF.

J is TRBJ2-5 and V is TRBV19, with 9 bases matching TRBD1. Germline V gene data show CDR1 as LNHDA and CDR2 as SQIVND (reference sequence). V trimming: 5 bases; J trimming: 2 bases; junction bases outside the gene matches: 0. The CDR3 length is 13 residues. CDR3 region: CASSGQGQETQYF. In DNA, the CDR3 is TGTGCCAGTAGTGGACAGGGGCAAGAGACCCAGTACTTC.

This clone was observed a handful of times. The V call is TRBV30, the J call TRBJ1-4, with D uncertain. Trimming took 2 bases from V and 0 from J, leaving 25 bases between them. The CDR3 has 20 residues. Germline values: CDR1 GTSNPN, CDR2 SVGIG (reference sequence). The CDR3, as DNA: TGTGCCTGGAGTCGACACGCCGGGATAGAGGGTTTTGCAACTAATGAAAAACTGTTTTTT. It translates to CAWSRHAGIEGFATNEKLFF.

The chain has TRBV7-6 and TRBJ2-5; D is unresolved. V was cut by 1 base and J by 0 bases, with 6 bases left in between. The length of the CDR3 is 14 residues. Germline CDR1 reads SGHVS; CDR2 reads FNYEAQ. The CDR3 sequence is CASSLGQYQETQYF. The CDR3 bases are TGTGCCAGCAGCTTAGGGCAGTACCAAGAGACCCAGTACTTC.

CDR3 coding DNA: TGCGCCAGCAGCCAACGGACTAGCGGGATGGGGGATGAGCAGTTCTTC. Translating gives CASSQRTSGMGDEQFF. This sequence joins TRBV5-1 and TRBJ2-1; 12 bases fit TRBD2. V gave up 4 bases and J gave up 8 bases; unmatched junction bases: 10. Germline V lookup: CDR1 SGHRS, CDR2 YFSETQ. This CDR3 is 16 amino acids long.

The chain carries TRBV21-1 and TRBJ2-7; the D call of TRBD2 is as the table states it, not checked on the DNA. TRBV21-1 is reported as a pseudogene. The CDR3 consists of 14 residues. CDR3 DNA: TGTGCCAGAACGACTAGCGGGAGGGGGTACGAGCAGTACTTC. This encodes CARTTSGRGYEQYF.

Details on this clone: One junction end does not reproduce the germline sequence, and a read error may be involved. The V and J genes are TRBV29-1 and TRBJ1-1; D is unclear. CDR1 is SQVTM and CDR2 is ANQGSEA in the germline V gene. The CDR3 runs to 12 residues. CDR3: CSVEWSRTEALF. The DNA of the CDR3 is TGCAGCGTTGAATGGAGCAGGACTGAAGCTTTATTT.

This chain uses TRBV9 with TRBJ2-7; 7 nucleotides match TRBD2. The J segment lost 2 bases and the V segment lost 7 bases, leaving 6 bases of the junction unmatched. Germline lookup yields CDR1 SGDLS and CDR2 YYNGEE. The CDR3 is 13 residues long. The CDR3 coding sequence is TGTGCCAGCGGAGGGCTAGCGGCCTACGAGCAGTACTTC. Translated, it gives CASGGLAAYEQYF.

V usage is TRBV27 and J usage is TRBJ2-6; tentatively, D is TRBD2 (6 bases). The CDR3 is made up of 15 amino acids. The germline V and J ends were trimmed by 5 bases and 3 bases, with 11 bases remaining between them. From germline, CDR1 is MNHEY and CDR2 SMNVEV (reference sequence). The CDR3 reads CASSPEGSGANVLTF. CDR3 sequence (DNA): TGTGCCAGCAGTCCGGAGGGGAGTGGGGCCAACGTCCTGACTTTC.